This passage covers 19 T cell receptor beta chains from one sample sequenced in a study of cytomegalovirus exposure and HLA in healthy donors. The primer mix had 60 Vbeta and 13 Jbeta primers. Measured with immunoSEQ multiplex PCR; TCRdb has only the in-frame clones, and not every one. Among about 200,000 clones, roughly 77% were seen once, and the ten largest hold approximately 0.4%. The material sequenced was PBMCs. The source of these receptors is a male donor in good health and CMV-seropositive.

This clone is a singleton in its sample. The chain links TRBV11-2 to TRBJ2-1, with 16 bases lining up with TRBD2. The J segment lost 7 bases and the V segment lost 5 bases, leaving 2 bases of the junction unmatched. Per the germline V gene, CDR1 is SGHAT and CDR2 is FQNNGV. The CDR3 spans 15 residues. The CDR3 DNA sequence: TGTGCCAGCAGCCAGGGACTAGCGGGGGGGAATGAGCAGTTCTTC. Translation gives CASSQGLAGGNEQFF.

This chain uses TRBV20-1 with TRBJ2-5; 7 nucleotides align to TRBD2. V was pared by 7 bases and J by 5 bases, with 4 bases of the junction left unmatched. Germline V CDR1 and CDR2: DFQATT, SNEGSKA (reference sequence). The CDR3 length is 11 residues. The CDR3: CSEEAGETQYF. The CDR3 DNA is TGCAGTGAGGAAGCGGGGGAGACCCAGTACTTC.

This clone was found a few times. The chain is built from TRBV9 and TRBJ2-7, with D tentatively TRBD2 (5 bases). V was cut by 0 bases and J by 0 bases, with 13 bases left in between. The germline CDR1 and CDR2 sequences are SGDLS and YYNGEE. The CDR3 spans 16 residues. The CDR3: CASSVDPADFSYEQYF. The CDR3 DNA follows: TGTGCCAGCAGCGTAGATCCAGCGGACTTCTCCTACGAGCAGTACTTC.

The chain employs TRBV5-1 and TRBJ2-1; 10 bases fit TRBD2. Unmatched junction bases numbered 20, after V lost 0 bases and J lost 14 bases. The germline gives CDR1 SGHRS, CDR2 YFSETQ. There are 18 residues in the CDR3. The CDR3 sequence is CASSLGFSGGLTPQVEFF. In DNA, the CDR3 is TGCGCCAGCAGCTTGGGATTTAGCGGGGGGCTCACGCCTCAAGTTGAGTTCTTC. Full variable domain (remainder filled in from reference TRBV5-1 and TRBJ2-1): KAGVTQTPRYLIKTRGQQVTLSCSPISGHRSVSWYQQTPGQGLQFLFEYFSETQRNKGNFPGRFSGRQFSNSRSEMNVSTLELGDSALYLCASSLGFSGGLTPQVEFFGPGTRLTVL.

CDR3 nucleotides: TGTGCCAGCAGCTTGGGAGGGCCGAACACTGAAGCTTTCTTT. It specifies CASSLGGPNTEAFF. V is TRBV7-3 and J is TRBJ1-1, with unresolved D. V was clipped by 3 bases and J by 1 base, with 9 bases between them. This CDR3 is 14 amino acids long. The germline gives CDR1 SGHTA, CDR2 FQGTGA. Filled out from reference TRBV7-3 and TRBJ1-1, the complete variable domain reads GAGVSQTPSNKVTEKGKYVELRCDPISGHTALYWYRQSLGQGPEFLIYFQGTGAADDSGLPNDRFFAVRPEGSVSTLKIQRTERGDSAVYLCASSLGGPNTEAFFGQGTRLTVV.

The chain has TRBV14 and TRBJ2-1; 7 positions agree with TRBD2. The V and J ends lost 4 bases and 12 bases, in that order; junction bases with no gene match: 9. Per germline, CDR1 SGHDN and CDR2 FVKESK. The CDR3 is 13 amino acids. CDR3 sequence: CASSPLAGEMQFF. CDR3 sequence (DNA): TGTGCCAGCAGCCCATTGGCGGGGGAGATGCAGTTCTTC.

The chain recombines TRBV28 with TRBJ2-2; tentatively, D is TRBD2 (6 bases). The CDR3 sequence is 14 residues long. The V end lost 8 bases, the J end lost 1 base, and 11 bases lay between the germline ends. Germline V gene data show CDR1 as MDHEN and CDR2 as SYDVKM. In DNA, the CDR3 is TGTGCCAGCCTATCCGGGGGGAACACCGGGGAGCTGTTTTTT. It codes for CASLSGGNTGELFF.

This clone is a singleton in its sample. The CDR3 nucleotides read TGTGCCAGCAGCGGCGCCGGGACAATTAATCAGCCCCAGCATTTT. It yields the protein CASSGAGTINQPQHF. The chain joins TRBV9 to TRBJ1-5, with a tentative D call TRBD1 (6 bases). CDR1 SGDLS and CDR2 YYNGEE come from the germline V gene. Trimming left V 3 bases short and J 4 bases short, with 14 bases between. CDR3 size: 15 residues.

The chain uses TRBV7-2 and TRBJ2-1; D is perhaps TRBD2 (6 bases). Trimming took off 1 base at V and 0 bases at J, with 10 bases between the two ends. Germline V gives CDR1 SGHTA, CDR2 FQGNSA. The CDR3 has 16 residues. The CDR3 DNA is TGTGCCAGCAGCTTAGAGGCGGGGAGCTCCTACAATGAGCAGTTCTTC. This codes for CASSLEAGSSYNEQFF. Together with reference TRBV7-2 and TRBJ2-1, the CDR3 gives the full variable domain: GAGVSQSPSNKVTEKGKDVELRCDPISGHTALYWYRQSLGQGLEFLIYFQGNSAPDKSGLPSDRFSAERTGGSVSTLTIQRTQQEDSAVYLCASSLEAGSSYNEQFFGPGTRLTVL.

This clone was seen a handful of times. The V gene is TRBV6-1, the J gene TRBJ1-2, with D possibly being TRBD1 (5 bases). The germline V gene has CDR1 MNHNS and CDR2 SASEGT. The ends were cut back, 0 bases at V and 3 bases at J, with 8 bases in the middle. The CDR3 is 14 amino acids. The CDR3 here is CASSEARGYYGYTF. The CDR3 bases are TGTGCCAGCAGTGAAGCGCGGGGGTACTATGGCTACACCTTC.

J is TRBJ1-1 and V is TRBV13, with D perhaps matching TRBD1 (5 bases). CDR1 is PRHDT, CDR2 FYEKMQ, per germline (reference sequence). V was cut by 4 bases and J by 6 bases, with 15 bases left in between. The CDR3 is 14 amino acids. Here the CDR3 reads CASSYKGPGAEAFF. The CDR3 DNA reads as TGTGCCAGCAGCTATAAGGGGCCTGGGGCTGAAGCTTTCTTT. The full variable domain, with the rest looked up from reference TRBV13 and TRBJ1-1, is AAGVIQSPRHLIKEKRETATLKCYPIPRHDTVYWYQQGPGQDPQFLISFYEKMQSDKGSIPDRFSAQQFSDYHSELNMSSLELGDSALYFCASSYKGPGAEAFFGQGTRLTVV.

The chain is built from TRBV7-2 and TRBJ2-2, with unresolved D. V lost 5 bases, J lost 8 bases, and 9 bases lay in between. This CDR3 is 12 amino acids long. From germline, CDR1 is SGHTA and CDR2 FQGNSA. CDR3 DNA: TGTGCCAGCAGCGTGCCCGAGGGGGAGCTGTTTTTT. It is translated as CASSVPEGELFF. The full variable domain, in which reference TRBV7-2 and TRBJ2-2 provide the parts outside the CDR3, is GAGVSQSPSNKVTEKGKDVELRCDPISGHTALYWYRQSLGQGLEFLIYFQGNSAPDKSGLPSDRFSAERTGGSVSTLTIQRTQQEDSAVYLCASSVPEGELFFGEGSRLTVL.

The chain combines TRBV7-2 with TRBJ2-7; 8 bases match TRBD1. J lost 6 bases, V lost 4 bases, and 11 bases had no gene match. The CDR3 spans 15 residues. Germline assignment: CDR1 SGHTA and CDR2 FQGNSA. The CDR3 spells CASSSGQGGFGEQYF. Written as DNA, the CDR3 is TGTGCCAGCAGCTCTGGACAGGGTGGATTTGGCGAGCAGTACTTC.

The rearrangement links TRBV6-5 to TRBJ2-7; weak D call: TRBD1 (6 bases). V was clipped by 2 bases and J by 2 bases, with 10 bases between them. Germline V lookup: CDR1 MNHEY, CDR2 SVGAGI. This CDR3 contains 14 residues. CDR3 in DNA: TGTGCCAGCAGTTACCGGGACACTGCCTACGAGCAGTACTTC. Translation gives CASSYRDTAYEQYF.

This clone came up once. CDR3 sequence (DNA): TGTGCCAGCAGCCAAGGATCTAGCGGGTACAATGAGCAGTTCTTC. Translating gives CASSQGSSGYNEQFF. This chain joins TRBV14 and TRBJ2-1, with TRBD2 identical over 8 bases. The germline CDR1 and CDR2 sequences are SGHDN and FVKESK. Trimming at V came to 1 base and at J to 4 bases, leaving 3 bases not matched to a gene. The CDR3 runs to 15 residues.

Remarks on this clone: Additional DNA sequences in this sample encode the identical CDR3. The chain recombines TRBV7-6 with TRBJ1-4; no clear D. CDR3 length: 15 residues. V was pared by 0 bases and J by 0 bases, with 5 bases between. Per the germline V gene, CDR1 is SGHVS and CDR2 is FNYEAQ. DNA for the CDR3: TGTGCCAGCAGCTTAGCCGGGGCAACTAATGAAAAACTGTTTTTT. It specifies CASSLAGATNEKLFF. Using reference TRBV7-6 and TRBJ1-4 for the parts outside the CDR3, the full variable domain is GAGVSQSPRYKVTKRGQDVALRCDPISGHVSLYWYRQALGQGPEFLTYFNYEAQQDKSGLPNDRFSAERPEGSISTLTIQRTEQRDSAMYRCASSLAGATNEKLFFGSGTQLSVL.

The chain links TRBV15 to TRBJ1-2; 9 positions match TRBD1. The CDR3 extends over 13 amino acids. Germline CDR1 is LNHNV and CDR2 is YYDKDF (reference sequence). V lost 4 bases and J lost 7; bases outside the gene matches: 4. In DNA, the CDR3 is TGTGCCACCAGCACCGGGACAGGGCTTGGCTACACCTTC. Encoded protein: CATSTGTGLGYTF.

The rearrangement links TRBV7-2 to TRBJ2-5; 7 bases map to TRBD2. Germline CDR1 reads SGHTA; CDR2 reads FQGNSA. The CDR3 extends over 15 amino acids. Trimming took 4 bases from V and 0 from J; bases not matched to a gene: 5. The CDR3 nucleotides are TGTGCCAGCAGCTCCTTAGCGGGTCACCAAGAGACCCAGTACTTC. Translation gives CASSSLAGHQETQYF.

The chain joins TRBV18 to TRBJ1-2; tentatively, D is TRBD1 (5 bases). The CDR3 runs 14 residues. V was trimmed by 6 bases and J by 4 bases, leaving 15 bases between them. Germline lookup yields CDR1 KGHSH and CDR2 LQKENI. CDR3 in DNA: TGTGCCAGCTCCCAAGGGACTGACCCCTATGGCTACACCTTC. The encoded protein is CASSQGTDPYGYTF. Together with reference TRBV18 and TRBJ1-2, the CDR3 gives the full variable domain: NAGVMQNPRHLVRRRGQEARLRCSPMKGHSHVYWYRQLPEEGLKFMVYLQKENIIDESGMPKERFSAEFPKEGPSILRIQQVVRGDSAAYFCASSQGTDPYGYTFGSGTRLTVV.